This TCR beta chain appears in the sequencing data of a study of human T cells and chemical hapten exposure. Findings of the study overall: The number of TCRs over 1 in 1000 frequency stayed unchanged after DPC.

On this clonotype: Its target is not known.

The CDR3 extends over 15 amino acids. V shed 3 bases and J 4 bases; nucleotides not matched to a gene: 6. The study used a library that attached unique molecular identifiers to individual cDNA molecules. TCRdb re-analysed the RACE reads in MiXCR, keeping a single row per CDR3 protein. This sample yields 45,000 or so distinct CDR3 sequences, of which 4.4% are seen a single time; 5.8% belongs to the top ten. Described time point: healthy volunteer bleed at 2 weeks. Unfractionated whole blood yielded total RNA. The source material was whole blood. V and J are TRBV12-3 or TRBV12-4 and TRBJ2-4; 7 nucleotides line up with TRBD1. The source is a human donor in good health. Some clones in this sample may be carry-over from other donors' samples. The CDR3 loop is CASSFRQGVKNIQYF. Here the CDR3 DNA reads TGTGCCAGCAGTTTTAGGCAGGGGGTAAAAAACATTCAGTACTTC.